The rows below give T cell receptor beta chains drawn from one sample of a study of graft-versus-host responses after intestinal transplantation. The method was immunoSEQ multiplex PCR; TCRdb's version includes in-frame clones alone and lacks a portion of them. The table lists more than 13,000 clones, around 70% of them singletons. The sample here was ileum tissue, taken 700 to 800 days after intestinal transplantation. The source of these receptors is a human patient who received an intestinal transplant, so some T cells may come from the graft donor. Both conserved end residues are part of each CDR3. The D gene is left open where the match is weak. Size values are once, few and many counts, or a class for expanded clones, and some rows have none.

>NA|16|TRBV7-8|NA|TRBJ2-3
TGTGCCAGCAGCTTAAGGACAGCAACCTACACGGCTACGCAGTATTTT
CASSLRTATYTATQYF
>NA|17|TRBV7-9|TRBD1|TRBJ1-2
TGTGCCAGCAGCTCCGTTACGGGACAGGGAGTAGGCTATGGCTACACCTTC
CASSSVTGQGVGYGYTF
>NA|15|TRBV10-3|NA|TRBJ1-6
TGTGCCATCAGTGTCGGCGGAAGTTATAATTCACCCCTCCACTTT
CAISVGGSYNSPLHF
>few|16|TRBV30|NA|TRBJ1-4
TGTGCCTGGAGTCCGGGTGGCCGCCTCCCTAATGAAAAACTGTTTTTT
CAWSPGGRLPNEKLFF
>large|13|TRBV4-1|NA|TRBJ1-6
TGCGCCAGCAGCCAAGATGCAAATTCACCCCTCCACTTT
CASSQDANSPLHF
>NA|12|TRBV6-5|NA|TRBJ1-2
TGTGCCAGCGGGACTGATAACTATGGCTACACCTTC
CASGTDNYGYTF
>once|15|TRBV7-9|TRBD2|TRBJ2-1
TGTGCCAGCAGCAAGGGACTAGGCTTATACAATGAGCAGTTCTTC
CASSKGLGLYNEQFF
>few|14|TRBV30|NA|TRBJ2-7
TGTGCCTGGAGCGATTCACTCGGCAGGAGGGAGCAGTACTTC
CAWSDSLGRREQYF
>NA|15|TRBV5-4|NA|TRBJ2-5
TGTGCCAGCAGCCCCCGAAAGGGTCCCCAAGAGACCCAGTACTTC
CASSPRKGPQETQYF
>medium-sized|11|TRBV6-6|NA|TRBJ1-1
TGTGCCAGCGTTTCGGATTTGGAAGCTTTCTTT
CASVSDLEAFF
>NA|14|TRBV29-1|TRBD1|TRBJ2-5
TGCAGCGTTGTAGAGGGGGCGCGTCGGGAGACCCAGTACTTC
CSVVEGARRETQYF
>NA|14|TRBV30|NA|TRBJ2-7
TGTGCCTGGAGTGTACGACGGGACTCCTACGAGCAGTACTTC
CAWSVRRDSYEQYF
>NA|18|TRBV7-2|TRBD2|TRBJ2-3
TGTGCCAGCAGCTTAGCGGGACTAGCGGTTCTTAGCACAGATACGCAGTATTTT
CASSLAGLAVLSTDTQYF
>NA|16|TRBV5-4|TRBD1|TRBJ1-2
TGTGCCAGCAGCTTGGCTGGACAGGCCTATGGCTATGGCTACACCTTC
CASSLAGQAYGYGYTF
>NA|13|TRBV7-2|NA|TRBJ2-7
TGTGCCAGCAGCTTGGAGGGGATCTACGAGCAGTACTTC
CASSLEGIYEQYF
>once|14|TRBV6-5|TRBD1|TRBJ2-7
TGTGCCAGCAAACCCGGGACAGCAAGCTACGAGCAGTACTTC
CASKPGTASYEQYF
>NA|15|TRBV19|TRBD2|TRBJ2-1
TGTGCCAGTAACCAACACGCGGGAGGCGGCAATGAGCAGTTCTTC
CASNQHAGGGNEQFF
>NA|14|TRBV27|NA|TRBJ2-7
TGTGCCAGCAGTTTATCGACTACCTCCTACGAGCAGTACTTC
CASSLSTTSYEQYF
>once|14|TRBV6-6|TRBD1|TRBJ1-2
TGTGCCAGCAGGGTCCAGACAGGGTTAAGCGGCTACACCTTC
CASRVQTGLSGYTF
>NA|18|TRBV7-9|TRBD2|TRBJ2-3
TGTGCCAGCAGCTTGCCAAAGGGACTAGCGGGGGGGCCAGATACGCAGTATTTT
CASSLPKGLAGGPDTQYF
>NA|16|TRBV4-2|TRBD1|TRBJ2-7
TGTGCCAGCAGCCAAGATAGACAGGGGGGATCCTACGAGCAGTACTTC
CASSQDRQGGSYEQYF
>NA|15|TRBV21-1|NA|TRBJ2-7
TGTGCCAGCAGCAAAAATAGTGGCAGGGGCTACGAGCAGTACTTC
CASSKNSGRGYEQYF
>few|14|TRBV6-1|NA|TRBJ1-3
TGTGCCAGCAGTTTGGGACACTCTGGAAACACCATATATTTT
CASSLGHSGNTIYF
>NA|12|TRBV6-1|NA|TRBJ1-1
TGTGCCAGCAGTGAACAGCGGACTGAAGCTTTCTTT
CASSEQRTEAFF
>NA|16|TRBV11-3|TRBD2|TRBJ2-3
TGTGCCAGCAGCCCGGGACTAGCGGGGGGGCCGGGTACGCAGTATTTT
CASSPGLAGGPGTQYF
>NA|15|TRBV5-6|TRBD1|TRBJ2-7
TGTGCCAGCAGCTACGTCAGGGTTTCACAGGGGGAGCAGTACTTC
CASSYVRVSQGEQYF
>NA|14|TRBV7-9|TRBD2|TRBJ2-7
TGTGCCAGCAGGCCCCTAGCGGGAAGAGGAGAGCAGTACTTC
CASRPLAGRGEQYF
>NA|21|TRBV5-1|TRBD2|TRBJ2-3
TGCGCCAGCAGCCCGAGCCCGCTCCCAACTAGCGGGAGGGCCGGCACAGATACGCAGTATTTT
CASSPSPLPTSGRAGTDTQYF
>few|13|TRBV6-4|NA|TRBJ1-6
TGTGCCAGCAGTGAGGGGGCTAATTCACCCCTCCACTTT
CASSEGANSPLHF
>once|14|TRBV5-1|TRBD1|TRBJ2-1
TGCGCCAGCAGCTCCTACGACAGGGTCGATGAGCAGTTCTTC
CASSSYDRVDEQFF
>NA|12|TRBV7-8|NA|TRBJ1-1
TGTGCCAGCAGCCAGGGACACCCTGAAGCTTTCTTT
CASSQGHPEAFF
>NA|13|TRBV6-5|NA|TRBJ1-2
TGTGCCAGCAGTTACGCCAGGGTCTATGGCTACACCTTC
CASSYARVYGYTF
>NA|21|TRBV19|NA|TRBJ2-5
TGTGCCAGTAGTATATTCGGACAGTCCCTCCGGTGTGGGGGCACGTCCTGGGCCCAGTACTTC
CASSIFGQSLRCGGTSWAQYF
>NA|12|TRBV25-1|NA|TRBJ2-5
TGTGCCAGCTCTCTACAGGGGGGGGAGCAGTACTTC
CASSLQGGEQYF
>NA|14|TRBV30|NA|TRBJ1-3
TGTGCCTGGAGTGGGGACAAGAATGGAAACACCATATATTTT
CAWSGDKNGNTIYF
>few|14|TRBV5-1|TRBD2|TRBJ2-5
TGCGCCAGCAGCTTGAGTAATAGCGGGGAGACCCAGTACTTC
CASSLSNSGETQYF
>NA|18|TRBV19|TRBD2|TRBJ2-1
TGTGCCAGTAGTATAAAAGGGCGGTTCGCGGGAGGGCCAGGTGAGCAGTTCTTC
CASSIKGRFAGGPGEQFF
>NA|16|TRBV6-4|NA|TRBJ1-2
TGTGCCAGCAGTGTTTCGGCAGCCGCGTCCCTCTATGGCTACACCTTC
CASSVSAAASLYGYTF